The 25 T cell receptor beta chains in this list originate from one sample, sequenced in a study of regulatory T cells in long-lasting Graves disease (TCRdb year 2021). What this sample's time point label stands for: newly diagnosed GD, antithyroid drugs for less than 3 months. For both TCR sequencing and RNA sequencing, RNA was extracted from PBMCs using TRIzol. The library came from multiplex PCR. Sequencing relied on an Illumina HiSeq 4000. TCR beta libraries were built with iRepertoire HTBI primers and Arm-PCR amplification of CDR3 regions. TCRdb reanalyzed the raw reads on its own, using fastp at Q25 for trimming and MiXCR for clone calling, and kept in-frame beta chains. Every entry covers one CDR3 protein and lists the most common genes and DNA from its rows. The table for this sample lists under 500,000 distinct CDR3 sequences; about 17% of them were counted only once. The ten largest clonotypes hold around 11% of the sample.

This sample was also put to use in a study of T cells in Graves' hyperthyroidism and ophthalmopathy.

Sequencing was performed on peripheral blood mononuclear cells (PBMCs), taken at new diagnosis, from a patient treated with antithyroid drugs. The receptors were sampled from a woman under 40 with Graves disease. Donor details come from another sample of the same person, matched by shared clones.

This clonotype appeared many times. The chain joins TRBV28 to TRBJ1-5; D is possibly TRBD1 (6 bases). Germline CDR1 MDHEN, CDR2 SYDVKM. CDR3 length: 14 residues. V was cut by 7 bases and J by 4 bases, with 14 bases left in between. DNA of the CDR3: TGTGCCAGCACCCTGACAGGCCGAAATCAGCCCCAGCATTTT. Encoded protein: CASTLTGRNQPQHF.

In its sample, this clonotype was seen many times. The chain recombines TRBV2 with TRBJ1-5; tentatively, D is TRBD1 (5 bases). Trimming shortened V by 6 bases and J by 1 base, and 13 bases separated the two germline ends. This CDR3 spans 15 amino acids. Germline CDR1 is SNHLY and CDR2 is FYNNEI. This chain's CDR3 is CASSLQEKSNQPQHF. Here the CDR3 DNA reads TGTGCCAGCAGCCTACAGGAGAAGAGCAATCAGCCCCAGCATTTT.

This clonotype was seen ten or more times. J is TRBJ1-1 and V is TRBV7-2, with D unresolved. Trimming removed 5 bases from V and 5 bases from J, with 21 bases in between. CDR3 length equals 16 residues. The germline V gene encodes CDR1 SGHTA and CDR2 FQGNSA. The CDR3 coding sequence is TGTGCCAGCAGCCAAATATCCTTCTGGGTCCGGACTGAAGCTTTCTTT. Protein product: CASSQISFWVRTEAFF. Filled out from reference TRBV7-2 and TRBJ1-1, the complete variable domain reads GAGVSQSPSNKVTEKGKDVELRCDPISGHTALYWYRQSLGQGLEFLIYFQGNSAPDKSGLPSDRFSAERTGGSVSTLTIQRTQQEDSAVYLCASSQISFWVRTEAFFGQGTRLTVV.

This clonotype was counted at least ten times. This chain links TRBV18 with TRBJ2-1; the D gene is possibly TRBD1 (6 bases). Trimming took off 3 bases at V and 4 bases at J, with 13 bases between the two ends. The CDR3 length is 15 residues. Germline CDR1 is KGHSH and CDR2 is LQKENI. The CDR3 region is CASSPSRDTYNEQFF. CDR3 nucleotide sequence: TGTGCCAGCTCACCGTCCCGGGACACTTACAATGAGCAGTTCTTC.

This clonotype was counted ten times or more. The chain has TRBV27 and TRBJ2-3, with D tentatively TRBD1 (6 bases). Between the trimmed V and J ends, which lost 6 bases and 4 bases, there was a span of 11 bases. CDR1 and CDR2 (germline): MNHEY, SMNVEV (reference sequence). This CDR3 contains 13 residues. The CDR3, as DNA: TGTGCCAGCAGCTTAGCAGGGGCAGATACGCAGTATTTT. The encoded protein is CASSLAGADTQYF.

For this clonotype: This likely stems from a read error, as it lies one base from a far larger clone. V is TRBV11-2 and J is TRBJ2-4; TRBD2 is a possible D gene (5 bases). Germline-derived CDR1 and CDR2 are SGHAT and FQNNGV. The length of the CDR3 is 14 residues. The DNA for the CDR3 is TGTGCCAGCAGCAGGGAGATCTCGCTAGGTGAGCAGCTCTTC. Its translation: CASSREISLGEQLF.

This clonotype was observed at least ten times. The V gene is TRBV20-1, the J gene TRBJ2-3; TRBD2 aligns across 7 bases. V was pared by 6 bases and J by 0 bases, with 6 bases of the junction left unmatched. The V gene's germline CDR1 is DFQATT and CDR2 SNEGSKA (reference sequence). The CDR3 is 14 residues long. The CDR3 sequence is CSASGLPSTDTQYF. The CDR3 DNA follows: TGCAGTGCCTCGGGACTACCTAGCACAGATACGCAGTATTTT.

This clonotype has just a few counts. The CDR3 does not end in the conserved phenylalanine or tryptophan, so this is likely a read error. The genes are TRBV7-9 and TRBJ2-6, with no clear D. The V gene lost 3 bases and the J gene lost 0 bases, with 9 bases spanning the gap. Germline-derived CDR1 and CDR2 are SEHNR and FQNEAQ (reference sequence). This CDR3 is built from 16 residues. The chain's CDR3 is CASSFPVNSGANVLTS. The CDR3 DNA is TGTGCCAGCAGCTTCCCCGTTAACTCTGGGGCCAACGTCCTGACTTCC.

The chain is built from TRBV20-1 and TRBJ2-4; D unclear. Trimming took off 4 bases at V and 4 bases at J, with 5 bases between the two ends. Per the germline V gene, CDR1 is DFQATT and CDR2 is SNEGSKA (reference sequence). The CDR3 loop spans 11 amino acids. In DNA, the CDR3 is TGCAGTGCTACCTCAAAAAACATTCAGTACTTC. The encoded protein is CSATSKNIQYF.

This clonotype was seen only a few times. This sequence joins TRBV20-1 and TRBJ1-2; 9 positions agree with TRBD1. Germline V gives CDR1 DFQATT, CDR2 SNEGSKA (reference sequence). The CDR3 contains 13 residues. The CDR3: CSNPGQGGYGYTF. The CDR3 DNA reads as TGCAGCAATCCGGGACAGGGAGGCTATGGCTACACCTTC.

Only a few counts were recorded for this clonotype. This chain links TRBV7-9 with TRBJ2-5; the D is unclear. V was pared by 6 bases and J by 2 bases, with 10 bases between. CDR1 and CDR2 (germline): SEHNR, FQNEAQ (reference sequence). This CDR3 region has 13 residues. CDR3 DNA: TGTGCCAGCAGACGCAAGGAGCAAGAGACCCAGTACTTC. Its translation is CASRRKEQETQYF.

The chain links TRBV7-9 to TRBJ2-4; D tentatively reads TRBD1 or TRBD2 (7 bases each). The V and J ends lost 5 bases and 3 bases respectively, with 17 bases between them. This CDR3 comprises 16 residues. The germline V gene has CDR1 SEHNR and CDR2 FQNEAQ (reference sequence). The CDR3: CASSGIRGGGKNIQYF. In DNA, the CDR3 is TGTGCCAGCAGCGGGATCAGGGGGGGGGGCAAAAACATTCAGTACTTC.

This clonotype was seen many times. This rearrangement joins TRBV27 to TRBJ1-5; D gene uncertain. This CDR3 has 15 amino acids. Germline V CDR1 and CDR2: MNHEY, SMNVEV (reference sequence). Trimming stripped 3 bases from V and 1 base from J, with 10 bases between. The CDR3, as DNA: TGTGCCAGCAGTTTCATAGGGAGGAGCAATCAGCCCCAGCATTTT. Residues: CASSFIGRSNQPQHF.

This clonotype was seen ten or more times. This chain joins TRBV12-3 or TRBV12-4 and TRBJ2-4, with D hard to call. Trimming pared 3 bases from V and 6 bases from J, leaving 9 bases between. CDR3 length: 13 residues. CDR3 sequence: CASSFATGNIQYF. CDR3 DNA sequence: TGTGCCAGCAGTTTTGCGACTGGAAACATTCAGTACTTC.

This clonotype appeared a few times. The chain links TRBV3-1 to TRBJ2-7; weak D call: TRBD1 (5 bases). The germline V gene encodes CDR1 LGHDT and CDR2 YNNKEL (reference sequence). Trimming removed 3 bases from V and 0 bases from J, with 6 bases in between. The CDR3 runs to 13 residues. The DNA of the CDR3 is TGTGCCAGCAGCCAGACAGACTCCTACGAGCAGTACTTC. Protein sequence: CASSQTDSYEQYF.

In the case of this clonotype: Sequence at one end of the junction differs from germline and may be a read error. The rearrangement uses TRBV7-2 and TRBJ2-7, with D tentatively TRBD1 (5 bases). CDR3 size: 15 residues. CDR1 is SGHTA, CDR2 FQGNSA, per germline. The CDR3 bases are TGCGCCAGCAGCCAAGACCCTGGGGCCTCCTACGAGCAGTACTTC. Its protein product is CASSQDPGASYEQYF.

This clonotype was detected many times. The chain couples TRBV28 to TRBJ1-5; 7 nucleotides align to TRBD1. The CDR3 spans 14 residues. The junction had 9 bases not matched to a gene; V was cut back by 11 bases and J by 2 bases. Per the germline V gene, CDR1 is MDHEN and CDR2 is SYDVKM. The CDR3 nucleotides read TGTGCCGGGGGAGGGGGCCCGGGCAATCAGCCCCAGCATTTT. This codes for CAGGGGPGNQPQHF.

CDR3 sequence: CASSPSAGLTYEQYF. CDR3 sequence (DNA): TGCGCCAGCAGCCCGTCAGCGGGTCTGACCTACGAGCAGTACTTC. The chain uses TRBV5-1 and TRBJ2-7, with D tentatively TRBD2 (6 bases). V was clipped by 4 bases and J by 2 bases, with 16 bases between them. This CDR3 contains 15 residues. CDR1 and CDR2 (germline): SGHRS, YFSETQ.

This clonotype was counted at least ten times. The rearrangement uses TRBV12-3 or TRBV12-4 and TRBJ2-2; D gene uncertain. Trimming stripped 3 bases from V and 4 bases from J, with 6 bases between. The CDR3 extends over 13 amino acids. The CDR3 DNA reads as TGTGCCAGCAGTTTGCGCCGCACCGGGGAGCTGTTTTTT. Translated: CASSLRRTGELFF.

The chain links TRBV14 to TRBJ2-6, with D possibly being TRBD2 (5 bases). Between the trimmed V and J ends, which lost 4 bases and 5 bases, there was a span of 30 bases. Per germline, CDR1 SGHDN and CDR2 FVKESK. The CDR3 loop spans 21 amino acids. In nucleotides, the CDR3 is TGTGCCAGCAGCCCCCCTTTAGGGAGTACCATCAACCCTCTCTGGGCCAACGTCCTGACTTTC. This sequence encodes CASSPPLGSTINPLWANVLTF. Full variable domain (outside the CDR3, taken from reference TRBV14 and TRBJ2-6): EAGVTQFPSHSVIEKGQTVTLRCDPISGHDNLYWYRRVMGKEIKFLLHFVKESKQDESGMPNNRFLAERTGGTYSTLKVQPAELEDSGVYFCASSPPLGSTINPLWANVLTFGAGSRLTVL.

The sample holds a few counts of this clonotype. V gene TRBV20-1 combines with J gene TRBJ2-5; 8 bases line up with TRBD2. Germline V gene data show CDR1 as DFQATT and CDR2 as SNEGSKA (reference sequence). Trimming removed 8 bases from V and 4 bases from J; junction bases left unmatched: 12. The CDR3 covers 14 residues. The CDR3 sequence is CSTTRGAGGETQYF. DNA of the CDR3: TGCAGTACGACCCGGGGTGCGGGAGGAGAGACCCAGTACTTC.

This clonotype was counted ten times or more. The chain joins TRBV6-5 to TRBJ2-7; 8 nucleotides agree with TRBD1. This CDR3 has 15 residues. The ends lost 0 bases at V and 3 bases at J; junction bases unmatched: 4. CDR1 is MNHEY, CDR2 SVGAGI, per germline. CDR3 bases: TGTGCCAGCAGTTACTCCTCAGGGGGCGGCTACGAGCAGTACTTC. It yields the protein CASSYSSGGGYEQYF.

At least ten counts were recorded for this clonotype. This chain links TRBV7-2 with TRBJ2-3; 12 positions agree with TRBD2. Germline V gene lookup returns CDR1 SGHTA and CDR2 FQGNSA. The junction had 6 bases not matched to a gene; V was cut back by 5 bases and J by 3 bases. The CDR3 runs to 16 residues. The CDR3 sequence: CASSRLAGGVTDTQYF. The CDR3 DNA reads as TGTGCCAGCAGCAGGCTAGCGGGAGGGGTAACAGATACGCAGTATTTT.

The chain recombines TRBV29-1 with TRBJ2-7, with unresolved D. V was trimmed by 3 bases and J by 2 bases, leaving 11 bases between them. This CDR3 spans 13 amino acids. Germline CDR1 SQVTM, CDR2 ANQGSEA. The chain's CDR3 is CSVEEGDTYEQYF. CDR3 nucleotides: TGCAGCGTTGAGGAAGGAGATACCTACGAGCAGTACTTC.

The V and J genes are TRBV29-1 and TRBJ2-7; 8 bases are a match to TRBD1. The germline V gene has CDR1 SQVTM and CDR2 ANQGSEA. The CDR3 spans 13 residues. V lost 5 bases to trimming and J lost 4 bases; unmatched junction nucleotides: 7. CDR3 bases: TGCAGCGTTAGGACAGGGAAGGGGTACGAGCAGTACTTC. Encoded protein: CSVRTGKGYEQYF.